The 12 T cell receptor beta chains given below trace back to one sample, sequenced in a study of T cell repertoires in cytomegalovirus infection. TCRdb used MiXCR to reprocess the reads, holding one entry per CDR3 protein. The sample contains about 900,000 distinct CDR3 sequences, 30% to 40% of which appear only once. These TCRs' antigens remain unknown. The sequencing used cultured CD8+ T cells from PBMCs, collected from culture after CMV antigen stimulation. The receptors shown here come from a human donor in good health (CMV status not recorded). Some clones in this sample may be carry-over from other donors' samples.

The V and J genes are TRBV11-1 and TRBJ2-1; 9 nucleotides match TRBD1. Germline CDR1 SGHAT, CDR2 FQDESV (reference sequence). V shed 0 bases, J shed 8 bases, and the junction held 14 bases outside the gene matches. The CDR3 spans 18 residues. The CDR3 DNA sequence: TGTGCCAGCAGCTTAGCGTGGGCGACAGGGGGGGACTTCGATGAGCAGTTCTTC. Amino acid sequence: CASSLAWATGGDFDEQFF.

The V call is TRBV5-6, the J call TRBJ2-1; a possible D gene is TRBD2 (5 bases). Trimming took 0 bases from V and 8 from J, leaving 12 bases between them. CDR3 length: 14 amino acids. Germline loops: CDR1 SGHDT, CDR2 YYEEEE. The CDR3 coding sequence is TGTGCCAGCAGCTTGGTTCGCGGGCTTGATGAGCAGTTCTTC. Amino acid sequence: CASSLVRGLDEQFF.

Concerning this clonotype: It may be a read error: a sequence one base away is much more abundant. The chain recombines TRBV7-2 with TRBJ1-3; D remains unclear. This CDR3 is built from 13 residues. Trimming removed 5 bases at V and 8 bases at J, with 13 bases between. Germline CDR1 and CDR2: SGHTA and FQGNSA. CDR3 sequence (DNA): TGTGCCAGCAGCCCCGATGGATATGACACCATATATTTT. Amino acids: CASSPDGYDTIYF.

The chain joins TRBV4-1 to TRBJ2-2; D remains ambiguous. The germline V and J ends were trimmed by 1 base and 6 bases, with 6 bases remaining between them. The CDR3 is 13 residues long. The V gene's germline CDR1 is MGHRA and CDR2 YSYEKL. CDR3 region: CASSQVSPGELFF. CDR3 DNA: TGCGCCAGCAGCCAAGTTAGCCCCGGGGAGCTGTTTTTT.

This clonotype was recorded at least ten times. The chain uses TRBV7-2 and TRBJ2-7, with TRBD2 matching over 10 bases. The V gene's germline CDR1 is SGHTA and CDR2 FQGNSA. This CDR3 comprises 13 residues. J was trimmed by 6 bases and V by 5 bases; bases with no gene match: 4. CDR3 in amino acids: CASSPGTSAEQYV. The CDR3 DNA follows: TGTGCCAGCAGCCCCGGGACTAGCGCCGAGCAGTACGTC.

In this sample, this clonotype turned up a few times. V is TRBV4-1 and J is TRBJ2-7; D is unresolved. Germline CDR1 is MGHRA and CDR2 is YSYEKL. Trimming cost V 4 bases and J 3 bases, with 13 bases left between them. The CDR3 length is 14 residues. The CDR3 DNA follows: TGCGCCAGCAGCCCTGAATGGGGATACTACGAGCAGTACGTC. This translates into CASSPEWGYYEQYV.

This clonotype was counted a few times. This chain joins TRBV6-5 and TRBJ1-1; D is unclear. The germline V gene has CDR1 MNHEY and CDR2 SVGAGI. Trimming took off 2 bases at V and 6 bases at J, with 10 bases between the two ends. The CDR3 is 13 amino acids. CDR3 residues: CASSYTAGAEAFF. CDR3 DNA sequence: TGTGCCAGCAGTTACACCGCCGGAGCTGAAGCTTTCTTT.

There are a few counts of this clonotype. The chain recombines TRBV6-5 with TRBJ2-5; D perhaps matches TRBD1 (6 bases). Germline CDR1 reads MNHEY; CDR2 reads SVGAGI. CDR3 length equals 16 residues. V lost 0 bases, J lost 0 bases, and 11 bases lay in between. The chain's CDR3 is CASSYSTGINQETQYF. CDR3 DNA: TGTGCCAGCAGTTACTCTACAGGGATTAACCAAGAGACCCAGTACTTC.

This clonotype was counted only a few times. The chain has TRBV7-9 and TRBJ2-1; 10 bases agree with TRBD2. This CDR3 comprises 17 residues. The germline V gene has CDR1 SEHNR and CDR2 FQNEAQ (reference sequence). The V gene end was trimmed by 0 bases and the J gene end by 2 bases; junction bases not matched to a gene: 4. CDR3 coding DNA: TGTGCCAGCAGCTTAGCAAAAGGACTAGCGGCCTACAATGAGCAGTTCTTC. This sequence encodes CASSLAKGLAAYNEQFF. The whole variable domain, remainder taken from reference TRBV7-9 and TRBJ2-1, is DTGVSQNPRHKITKRGQNVTFRCDPISEHNRLYWYRQTLGQGPEFLTYFQNEAQLEKSRLLSDRFSAERPKGSFSTLEIQRTEQGDSAMYLCASSLAKGLAAYNEQFFGPGTRLTVL.

This clonotype was detected only a few times. This sequence joins TRBV6-2 or TRBV6-3 and TRBJ2-4, with a possible D match to TRBD2 (5 bases). The germline gives CDR1 MNHEY, CDR2 SVGEGT. The CDR3 covers 16 residues. V shed 4 bases and J shed 8 bases, with 21 bases lying between them. This CDR3 is CASSCCLATVWDIQYF. In DNA, the CDR3 is TGTGCCAGCAGTTGTTGCCTAGCCACTGTTTGGGACATTCAGTACTTC.

This clonotype was counted many times. The chain links TRBV11-2 to TRBJ2-2; 12 bases fit TRBD2. CDR1 SGHAT and CDR2 FQNNGV come from the germline V gene. The CDR3 covers 22 residues. V was pared by 4 bases and J by 4 bases, with 22 bases of the junction left unmatched. The CDR3 region has the DNA TGTGCCAGCAGCTCACGTACCATCCCCAGGACTAGCGGGGCCTGGGGCACCGGGGAGCTGTTTTTT. It is translated as CASSSRTIPRTSGAWGTGELFF.

Only a few counts were recorded for this clonotype. The chain uses TRBV27 and TRBJ2-1, with 7 bases that match TRBD2. V gave up 7 bases and J gave up 9 bases; unmatched junction bases: 18. The CDR3 is 16 residues long. CDR1 is MNHEY, CDR2 SMNVEV, per germline (reference sequence). CDR3 DNA sequence: TGTGCCAGCACCCCAAACCCCAGGCCAGGCGGGAGTGAGCAGTTCTTC. The encoded protein is CASTPNPRPGGSEQFF.